This T cell receptor beta chain was identified in a study of T cells after posttransplantation cyclophosphamide. For this clone: The antigen remains unidentified.

Regarding the study as a whole: Tissue-infiltrating T cells from skin or gut overlapped little with blood T cells. Later blood repertoires were often dominated by clones from the donor CD8+ memory compartment. TRB clonality was highly associated with recipient CMV seropositivity and reactivation.

Sequencing used immunoSEQ multiplex PCR; TCRdb keeps in-frame clones, though not all of them. The sample lists tens of thousands of clones, almost 95% occurring once. Germline CDR1 reads SGHNT; CDR2 reads YYREEE (reference sequence). The CDR3 contains 15 residues. V lost 4 bases and J lost 3; bases outside the gene matches: 8. The sample was PBMCs. This TCR was recovered from a woman between 45 and 65 years old in good health and a related stem cell transplant donor. This rearrangement joins TRBV5-4 to TRBJ1-2; 8 bases align to TRBD1. As DNA, the CDR3 is TGTGCCAGCAGCCCGGGACAGGACAGAGACTATGGCTACACCTTC. Protein: CASSPGQDRDYGYTF.